This record looks at one TCR beta chain sequence and its context. Other DNA sequences within the sample encode an identical CDR3. The sample comes from a study of blood T cell repertoires in COVID-19. Sequencing used immunoSEQ multiplex PCR; TCRdb keeps in-frame clones, though not all of them. The sample holds a few hundred thousand clones, roughly 87% seen once. Germline V lookup: CDR1 MDHEN, CDR2 SYDVKM. V lost 5 bases to trimming and J lost 4 bases, with 15 bases between them. The CDR3 contains 15 residues. Sequencing was carried out using PBMCs or T cells enriched from blood (not recorded which). This clonotype was obtained from a woman aged 30 to 39 who had recovered from COVID-19. This chain uses TRBV28 with TRBJ1-5, with D perhaps matching TRBD1 (6 bases). The CDR3 spells CASSRQGRGNQPQHF. CDR3 sequence (DNA): TGTGCCAGCAGTCGGCAGGGGCGCGGAAATCAGCCCCAGCATTTT.